Below, one T cell receptor (beta chain) is given with its context. Deletions cut 5 bases from V and 12 bases from J, with 13 bases between. The germline V gene encodes CDR1 SEHNR and CDR2 FQNEAQ (reference sequence). This CDR3 has 11 residues. This record comes from a study of CD8+CD57+ T cells in acquired aplastic anemia. Only patients with CD8+CD57+ cell expansion on flow cytometry were chosen for sequencing. Every patient was diagnosed with severe acquired aplastic anemia. The TCR beta profiling, which covered VDJ combination and CDR3 sequence, was carried out using genomic DNA as the template. TCRdb passed the reads through MiXCR, listing each CDR3 protein once. The table lists approximately 190,000 distinct CDR3 sequences, 40% to 50% of them singletons.

The V and J genes are TRBV7-9 and TRBJ1-1; D might be TRBD1 (5 bases). What was sequenced was sorted CD4+, CD8+, or CD8+CD57+ T cells (not recorded which) from PBMCs. The sequence came from a human donor with aplastic anemia. The CDR3 nucleotides read TGTGCCAGCAGCCCCAGGGCCGCACCTTTCTTT. Translating it yields CASSPRAAPFF.